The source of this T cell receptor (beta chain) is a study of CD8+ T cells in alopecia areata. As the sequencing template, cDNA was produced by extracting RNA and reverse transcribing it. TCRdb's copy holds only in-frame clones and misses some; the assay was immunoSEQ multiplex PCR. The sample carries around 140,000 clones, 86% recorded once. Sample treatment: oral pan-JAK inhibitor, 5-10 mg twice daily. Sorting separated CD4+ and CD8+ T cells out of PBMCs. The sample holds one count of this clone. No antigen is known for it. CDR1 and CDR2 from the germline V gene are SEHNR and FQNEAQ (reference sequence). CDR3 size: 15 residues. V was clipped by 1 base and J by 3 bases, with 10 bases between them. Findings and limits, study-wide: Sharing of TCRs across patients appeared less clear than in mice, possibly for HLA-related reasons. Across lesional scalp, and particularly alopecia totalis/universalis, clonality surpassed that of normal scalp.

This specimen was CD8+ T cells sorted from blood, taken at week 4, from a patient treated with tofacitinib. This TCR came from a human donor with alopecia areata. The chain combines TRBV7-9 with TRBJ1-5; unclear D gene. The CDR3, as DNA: TGTGCCAGCAGCTTAGGTCCCCCAAACAATCAGCCCCAGCATTTT. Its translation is CASSLGPPNNQPQHF.